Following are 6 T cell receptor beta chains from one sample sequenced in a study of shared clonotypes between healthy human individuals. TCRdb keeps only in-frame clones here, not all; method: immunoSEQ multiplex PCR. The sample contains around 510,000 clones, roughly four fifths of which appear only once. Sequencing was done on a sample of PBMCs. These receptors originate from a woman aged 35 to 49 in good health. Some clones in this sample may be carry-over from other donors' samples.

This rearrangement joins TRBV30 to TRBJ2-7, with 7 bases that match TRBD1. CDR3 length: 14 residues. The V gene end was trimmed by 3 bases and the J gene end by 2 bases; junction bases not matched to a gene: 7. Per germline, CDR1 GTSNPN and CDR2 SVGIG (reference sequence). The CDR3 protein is CAWSIQGSTYEQYF. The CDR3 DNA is TGTGCCTGGAGCATACAGGGGTCTACCTACGAGCAGTACTTC.

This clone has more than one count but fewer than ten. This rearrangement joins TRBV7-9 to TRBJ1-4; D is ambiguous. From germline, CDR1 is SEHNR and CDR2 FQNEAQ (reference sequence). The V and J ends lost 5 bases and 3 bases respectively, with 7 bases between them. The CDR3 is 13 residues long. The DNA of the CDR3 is TGTGCCAGCAGCCGCGGCTCTAATGAAAAACTGTTTTTT. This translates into CASSRGSNEKLFF.

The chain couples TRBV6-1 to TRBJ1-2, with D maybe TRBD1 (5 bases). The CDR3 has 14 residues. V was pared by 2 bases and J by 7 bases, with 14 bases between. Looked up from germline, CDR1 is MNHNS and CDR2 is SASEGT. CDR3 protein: CASSEYGTLSGYTF. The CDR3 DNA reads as TGTGCCAGCAGTGAATATGGGACTCTCTCTGGCTACACCTTC.

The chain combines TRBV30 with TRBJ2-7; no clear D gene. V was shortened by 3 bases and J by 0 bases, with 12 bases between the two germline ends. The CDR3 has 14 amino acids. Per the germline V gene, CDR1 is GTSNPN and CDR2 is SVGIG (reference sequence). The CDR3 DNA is TGTGCCTGGAGCCGGGTACCCGGCTCCTACGAGCAGTACTTC. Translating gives CAWSRVPGSYEQYF.

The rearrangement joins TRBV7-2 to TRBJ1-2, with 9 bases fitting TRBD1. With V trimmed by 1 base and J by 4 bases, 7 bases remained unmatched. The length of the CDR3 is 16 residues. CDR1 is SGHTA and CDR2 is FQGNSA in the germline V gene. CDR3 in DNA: TGTGCCAGCAGCTTAGGGACAGGGGTTTGGGGCTATGGCTACACCTTC. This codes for CASSLGTGVWGYGYTF.

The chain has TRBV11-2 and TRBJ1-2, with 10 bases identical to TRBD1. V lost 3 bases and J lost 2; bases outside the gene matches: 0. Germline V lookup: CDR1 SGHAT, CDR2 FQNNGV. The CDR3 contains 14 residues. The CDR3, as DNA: TGTGCCAGCAGCTTGGACAGGGGGAACTATGGCTACACCTTC. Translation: CASSLDRGNYGYTF.